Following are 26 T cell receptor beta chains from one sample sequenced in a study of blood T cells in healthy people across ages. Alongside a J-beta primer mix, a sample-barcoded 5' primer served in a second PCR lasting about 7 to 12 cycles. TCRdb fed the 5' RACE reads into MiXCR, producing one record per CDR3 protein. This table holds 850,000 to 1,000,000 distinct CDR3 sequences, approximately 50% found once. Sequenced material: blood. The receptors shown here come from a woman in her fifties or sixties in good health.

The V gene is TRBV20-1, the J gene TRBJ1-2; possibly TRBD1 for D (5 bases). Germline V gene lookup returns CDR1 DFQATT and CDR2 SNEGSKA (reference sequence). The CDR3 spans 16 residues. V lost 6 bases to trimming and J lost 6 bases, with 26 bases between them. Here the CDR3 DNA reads TGCAGTGCCATACCTACATGGGGCTATGGAGGGAATGGCTACACCTTC. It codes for CSAIPTWGYGGNGYTF.

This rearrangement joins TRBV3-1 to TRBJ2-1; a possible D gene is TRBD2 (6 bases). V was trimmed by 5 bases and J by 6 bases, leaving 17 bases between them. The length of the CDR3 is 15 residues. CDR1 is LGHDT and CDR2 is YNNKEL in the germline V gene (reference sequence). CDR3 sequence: CASSSKAGLFNEQFF. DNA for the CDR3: TGTGCCAGCAGCTCAAAGGCGGGACTTTTCAATGAGCAGTTCTTC.

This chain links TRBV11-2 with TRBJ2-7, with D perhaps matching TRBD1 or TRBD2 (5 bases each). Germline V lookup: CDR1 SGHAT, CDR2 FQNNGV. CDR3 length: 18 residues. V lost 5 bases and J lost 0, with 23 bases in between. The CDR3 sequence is CASSTLRVPVGDSYEQYF. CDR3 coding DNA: TGTGCCAGCAGCACTCTTAGGGTCCCCGTGGGGGACTCCTACGAGCAGTACTTC.

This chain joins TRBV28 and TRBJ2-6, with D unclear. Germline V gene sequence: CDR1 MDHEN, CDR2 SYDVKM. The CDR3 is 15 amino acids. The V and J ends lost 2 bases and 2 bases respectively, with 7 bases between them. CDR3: CASSLEWAGANVLTF. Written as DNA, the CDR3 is TGTGCCAGCAGTTTAGAATGGGCTGGGGCCAACGTCCTGACTTTC.

CDR3 loop: CASSRAPLAGNEQFF. The CDR3 coding sequence is TGTGCCAGCAGCCGTGCCCCCCTAGCTGGAAATGAGCAGTTCTTC. The chain is built from TRBV3-1 and TRBJ2-1; D may be TRBD2 (5 bases). This CDR3 region has 15 residues. V gave up 4 bases and J gave up 7 bases, with 17 bases separating them. Germline V gene lookup returns CDR1 LGHDT and CDR2 YNNKEL (reference sequence).

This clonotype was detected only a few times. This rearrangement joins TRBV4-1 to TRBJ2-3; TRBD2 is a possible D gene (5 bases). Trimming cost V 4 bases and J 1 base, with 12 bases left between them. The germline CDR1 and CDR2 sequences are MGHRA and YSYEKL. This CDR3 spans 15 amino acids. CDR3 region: CASSPSGAGTDTQYF. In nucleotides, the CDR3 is TGCGCCAGCAGCCCGAGCGGAGCGGGCACAGATACGCAGTATTTT.

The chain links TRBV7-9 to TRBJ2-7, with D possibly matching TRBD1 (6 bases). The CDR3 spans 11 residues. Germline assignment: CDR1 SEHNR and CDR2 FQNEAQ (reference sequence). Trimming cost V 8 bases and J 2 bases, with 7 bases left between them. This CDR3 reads CASEGAYEQYF. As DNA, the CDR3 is TGTGCCAGCGAGGGGGCCTACGAGCAGTACTTC.

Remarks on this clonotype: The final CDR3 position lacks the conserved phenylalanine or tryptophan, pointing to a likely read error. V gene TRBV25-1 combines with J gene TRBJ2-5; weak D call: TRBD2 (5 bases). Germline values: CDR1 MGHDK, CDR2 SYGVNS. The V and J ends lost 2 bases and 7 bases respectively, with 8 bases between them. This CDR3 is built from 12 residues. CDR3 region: CASSEGGGTQYL. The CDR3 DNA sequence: TGTGCCAGCAGTGAAGGCGGAGGGACCCAGTACCTC.

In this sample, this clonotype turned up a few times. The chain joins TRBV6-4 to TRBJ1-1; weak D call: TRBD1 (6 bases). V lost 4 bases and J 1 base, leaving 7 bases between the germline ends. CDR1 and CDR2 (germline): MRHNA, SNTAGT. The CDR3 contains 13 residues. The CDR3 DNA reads TGTGCCAGCAGTGCAGGGGCGAACACTGAAGCTTTCTTT. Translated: CASSAGANTEAFF.

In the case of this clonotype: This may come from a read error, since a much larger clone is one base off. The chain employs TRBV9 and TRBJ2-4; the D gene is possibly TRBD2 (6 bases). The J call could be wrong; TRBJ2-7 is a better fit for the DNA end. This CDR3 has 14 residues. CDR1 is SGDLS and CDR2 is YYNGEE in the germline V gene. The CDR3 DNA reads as TGTGCCGGCAGCCGGGAGTCTAGTACCTACGAGCAGTACTTC. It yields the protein CAGSRESSTYEQYF.

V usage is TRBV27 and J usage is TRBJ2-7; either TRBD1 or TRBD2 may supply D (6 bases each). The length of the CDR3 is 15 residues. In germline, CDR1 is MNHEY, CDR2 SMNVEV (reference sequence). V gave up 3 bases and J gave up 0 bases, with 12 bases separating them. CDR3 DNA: TGTGCCAGCAGTTTGAGGGGGGAGTCCTCCTACGAGCAGTACTTC. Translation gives CASSLRGESSYEQYF.

The CDR3 sequence is CASSQRGQGVDTQYF. As DNA, the CDR3 is TGTGCCAGCAGCCAACGCGGACAGGGAGTAGATACGCAGTATTTT. The chain links TRBV28 to TRBJ2-3, with 8 bases identical to TRBD1. CDR1 MDHEN and CDR2 SYDVKM come from the germline V gene. The CDR3 is made up of 15 amino acids. The junction had 10 bases not matched to a gene; V was cut back by 6 bases and J by 5 bases.

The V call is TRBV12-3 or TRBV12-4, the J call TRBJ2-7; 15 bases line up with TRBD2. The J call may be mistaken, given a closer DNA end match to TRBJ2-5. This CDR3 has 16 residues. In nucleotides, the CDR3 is TGTGCCAGCAGTCGGGGACTAGCGGGAGGTTTTGAGACCCAGTACTTC. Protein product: CASSRGLAGGFETQYF.

The CDR3 region is CASSVVSPSGSQSYEQYF. The CDR3 nucleotides are TGTGCCAGCAGCGTAGTGTCGCCTAGCGGGAGTCAAAGTTACGAGCAGTACTTC. The chain employs TRBV9 and TRBJ2-7, with TRBD2 identical over 10 bases. V gave up 0 bases and J gave up 4 bases; unmatched junction bases: 13. There are 18 residues in the CDR3. The germline CDR1 and CDR2 sequences are SGDLS and YYNGEE.

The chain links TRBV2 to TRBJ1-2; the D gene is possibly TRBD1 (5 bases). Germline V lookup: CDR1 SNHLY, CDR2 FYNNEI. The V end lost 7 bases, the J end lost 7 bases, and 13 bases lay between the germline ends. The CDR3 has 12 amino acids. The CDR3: CASNRQGVGYTF. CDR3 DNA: TGTGCCAGCAATCGGCAGGGAGTTGGCTACACCTTC.

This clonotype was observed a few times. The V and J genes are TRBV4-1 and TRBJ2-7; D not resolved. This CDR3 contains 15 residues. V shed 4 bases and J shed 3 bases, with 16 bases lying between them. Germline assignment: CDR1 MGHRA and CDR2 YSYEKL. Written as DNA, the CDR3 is TGCGCCAGCAGCCCAAGGATCGGATCGATCTACGAGCAGTACTTC. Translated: CASSPRIGSIYEQYF.

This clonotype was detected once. CDR3 sequence reads: CASSSEGKEQYF. The CDR3 DNA is TGTGCCAGCAGTTCTGAGGGTAAAGAGCAGTACTTC. The chain uses TRBV12-3 or TRBV12-4 and TRBJ2-7; D perhaps matches TRBD2 (5 bases). The CDR3 covers 12 residues. V was clipped by 4 bases and J by 7 bases, with 11 bases between them.

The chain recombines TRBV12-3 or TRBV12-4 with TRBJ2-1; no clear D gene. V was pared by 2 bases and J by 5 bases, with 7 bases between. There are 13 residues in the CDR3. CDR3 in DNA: TGTGCCAGCAGTTTATTGGCGGACAATGAGCAGTTCTTC. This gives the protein CASSLLADNEQFF.

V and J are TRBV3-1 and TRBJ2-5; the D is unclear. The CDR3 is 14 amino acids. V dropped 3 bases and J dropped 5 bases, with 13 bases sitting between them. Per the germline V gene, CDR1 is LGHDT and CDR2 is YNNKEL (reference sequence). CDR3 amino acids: CASSQPPEIETQYF. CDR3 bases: TGTGCCAGCAGCCAGCCCCCAGAGATCGAGACCCAGTACTTC.

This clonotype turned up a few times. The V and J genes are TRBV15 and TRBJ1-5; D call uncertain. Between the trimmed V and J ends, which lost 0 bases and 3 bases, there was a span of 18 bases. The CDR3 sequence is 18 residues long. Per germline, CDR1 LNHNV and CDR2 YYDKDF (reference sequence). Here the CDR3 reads CATSRDSGGVPYNQPQHF. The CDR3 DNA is TGTGCCACCAGCAGAGATTCGGGTGGCGTTCCTTACAATCAGCCCCAGCATTTT.

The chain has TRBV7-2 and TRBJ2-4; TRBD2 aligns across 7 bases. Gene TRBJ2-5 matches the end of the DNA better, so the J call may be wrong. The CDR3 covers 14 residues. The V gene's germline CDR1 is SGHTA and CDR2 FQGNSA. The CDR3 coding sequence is TGTGCCAGCAGCGTTGCTGGGGGGGGAGAGACCCAGTACTTC. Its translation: CASSVAGGGETQYF.

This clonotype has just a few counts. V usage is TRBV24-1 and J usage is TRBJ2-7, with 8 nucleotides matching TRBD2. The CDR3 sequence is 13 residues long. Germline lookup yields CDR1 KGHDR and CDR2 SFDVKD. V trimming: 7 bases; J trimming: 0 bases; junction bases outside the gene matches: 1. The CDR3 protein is CATSGTSSYEQYF. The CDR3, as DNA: TGTGCCACCAGCGGGACTAGCTCCTACGAGCAGTACTTC.

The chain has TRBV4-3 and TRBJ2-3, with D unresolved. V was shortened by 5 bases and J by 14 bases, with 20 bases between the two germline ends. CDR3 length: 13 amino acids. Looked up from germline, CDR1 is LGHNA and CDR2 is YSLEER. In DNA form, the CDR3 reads TGCGCCAGCAGCTTAGCCGGGTCCAGATACGCGTATTTT. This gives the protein CASSLAGSRYAYF.

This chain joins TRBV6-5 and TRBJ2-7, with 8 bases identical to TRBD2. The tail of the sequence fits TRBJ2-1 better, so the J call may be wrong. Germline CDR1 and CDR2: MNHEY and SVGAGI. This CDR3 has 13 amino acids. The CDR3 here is CASSYSSGIEQFF. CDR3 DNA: TGTGCCAGCAGTTACTCTAGCGGGATTGAGCAGTTCTTC.

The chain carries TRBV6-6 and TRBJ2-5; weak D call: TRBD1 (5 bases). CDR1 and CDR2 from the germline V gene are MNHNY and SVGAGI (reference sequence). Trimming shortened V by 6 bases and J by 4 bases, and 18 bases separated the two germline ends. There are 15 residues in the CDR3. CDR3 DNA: TGTGCCAGCAGCCACGGACACTCCGTGACAGAGACCCAGTACTTC. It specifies CASSHGHSVTETQYF.

In nucleotides, the CDR3 is TGTGCCATCGACAGGGGGAGGTATCAGCCCCAGCATTTT. Protein: CAIDRGRYQPQHF. This chain joins TRBV19 and TRBJ1-5; the match to TRBD1 covers 9 bases. The germline gives CDR1 LNHDA, CDR2 SQIVND (reference sequence). This CDR3 region has 13 residues. Trimming took 10 bases from V and 5 from J; bases not matched to a gene: 6.